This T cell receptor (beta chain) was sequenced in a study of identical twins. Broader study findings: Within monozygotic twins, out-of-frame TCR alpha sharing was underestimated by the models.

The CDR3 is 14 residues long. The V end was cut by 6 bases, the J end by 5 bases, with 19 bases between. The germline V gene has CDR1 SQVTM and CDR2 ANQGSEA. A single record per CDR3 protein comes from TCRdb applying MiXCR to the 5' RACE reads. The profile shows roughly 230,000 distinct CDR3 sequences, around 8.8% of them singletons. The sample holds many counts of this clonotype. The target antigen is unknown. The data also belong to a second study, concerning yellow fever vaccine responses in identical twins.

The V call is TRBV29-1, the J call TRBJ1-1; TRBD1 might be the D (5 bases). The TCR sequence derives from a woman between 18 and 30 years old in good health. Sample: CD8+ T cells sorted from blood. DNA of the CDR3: TGCAGCGTGGGGGAAAGGGGTAGCAGGACTGAAGCTTTCTTT. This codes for CSVGERGSRTEAFF.